Listed below are T cell receptor beta chains from one sample, sequenced in a study of CD8 T cells in ankylosing spondylitis. In TCRdb, the 5' RACE reads were re-called with MiXCR into one record per CDR3 protein. This table has some 800,000 distinct CDR3 sequences, about an eighth appearing once. The sample consisted of blood, either unsorted or a sorted T cell fraction (not recorded which). The receptors derive from a male donor with ankylosing spondylitis. Both conserved end residues are trimmed from each CDR3. The order of the fields is CDR3 protein, clone size, V gene, J gene. A row's size may be missing; if present it is once, few, many or a size class.

ASSYDQGSYEQY,few,TRBV6-5,TRBJ2-7
ASWGRMNTEAF,-,TRBV6-1,TRBJ1-1
ASSALPGETEAF,-,TRBV5-6,TRBJ1-1
ASSYAQSYGYT,-,TRBV4-3,TRBJ1-2
SVRTGGTDTQY,many,TRBV29-1,TRBJ2-3
SVGRSRVTGELF,few,TRBV29-1,TRBJ2-2
ASSPGLAKNIQY,many,TRBV7-2,TRBJ2-4
SVEDWRFTREQF,many,TRBV29-1,TRBJ2-1
ASSFSGYHRELF,-,TRBV28,TRBJ2-2
ASSALTSGANEQF,-,TRBV28,TRBJ2-1
SSSRAGGMAKNIQY,few,TRBV20-1,TRBJ2-4
ASSHTAGYEQY,few,TRBV4-2,TRBJ2-7
ASSVPTGEQY,-,TRBV28,TRBJ2-7
ASSPKRGRTDTQY,few,TRBV7-8,TRBJ2-3
AWSARWTAYNQPQH,-,TRBV30,TRBJ1-5
ASSYSVGEAAYNEQF,many,TRBV6-2/TRBV6-3,TRBJ2-1
SAPFRGSEQY,-,TRBV20-1,TRBJ2-7
SASTDSIVAF,many,TRBV20-1,TRBJ1-1
SASWSGDTQY,few,TRBV20-1,TRBJ2-3
ASRVTNTEAF,many,TRBV5-1,TRBJ1-1
SARTTGNTIY,few,TRBV20-1,TRBJ1-3
ASSYSRQSYEQY,-,TRBV6-5,TRBJ2-7
ASSSDLRWGDLAEAF,-,TRBV6-5,TRBJ1-1
ASSRLAGSIGEQF,-,TRBV3-1,TRBJ2-1
SASPGGYNQPQH,-,TRBV20-1,TRBJ1-5
SARRGSVDTQY,few,TRBV20-1,TRBJ2-3
ASNENRGFPEAF,few,TRBV28,TRBJ1-1
ASSLGLAGGPQNIQY,-,TRBV7-2,TRBJ2-4
SASRQNTGELF,few,TRBV20-1,TRBJ2-2
ASSEYALAGDWNEQF,-,TRBV6-4,TRBJ2-1
ASSFTGDNEQY,-,TRBV5-1,TRBJ2-7
ASSSPSKLAV,few,TRBV4-1,TRBJ2-1
SAYGLAGEQY,many,TRBV20-1,TRBJ2-7
SGSRDSGGKLF,few,TRBV29-1,TRBJ1-4
ASSLKPTSGGASYEQY,few,TRBV11-2,TRBJ2-7
ASSFGSEQF,few,TRBV7-2,TRBJ2-1
KLDRQWDTQY,few,TRBV20-1,TRBJ2-3
ASSRDPQDYGYT,-,TRBV5-1,TRBJ1-2
SAYRSSTGELF,few,TRBV20-1,TRBJ2-2
ASSYRGIPMDEQY,few,TRBV6-2/TRBV6-3,TRBJ2-7
ASSYTPDLSGNTIY,few,TRBV6-5,TRBJ1-3
SARTLFSSYEQY,-,TRBV20-1,TRBJ2-7
ASSDVPGQGATSNEQF,-,TRBV25-1,TRBJ2-1
AISESNRDGGYT,-,TRBV10-3,TRBJ1-2
ASSLMQSHNEQF,many,TRBV12-3/TRBV12-4,TRBJ2-1